One sample yielded the 25 T cell receptor delta chains listed below, sequenced in a study of gamma-delta T cells after stem cell transplantation. TCRdb called clones anew from the RT-PCR reads with CATT. This table holds about 5,000 delta-chain clones, under 2% found once. Sequencing used gamma-delta T cells. The receptor set was obtained from a human donor. It is not recorded whose cells these are; they may come from a transplant donor.

This clone was counted a few times. A far larger clone is one base from this, pointing to a likely read error. The same CDR3 is also encoded by other DNA sequences in this sample. V gene TRDV2 combines with J gene TRDJ1, with D possibly TRDD3 on 6 matching bases. Germline loops: CDR1 GEAIGNYY, CDR2 EKD. The CDR3 is 13 amino acids. The CDR3, as DNA: TGTGCCTGCGACACCTGGGGCACCGATAAACTCATCTTT. Its translation is CACDTWGTDKLIF.

In its sample, this clone ranks as medium-sized. Other DNA sequences in this specimen translate into the identical CDR3. This sequence joins TRDV2 and TRDJ1; TRDD3 aligns across 13 bases. CDR1 is GEAIGNYY and CDR2 is EKD in the germline V gene. The ends lost 4 bases at V and 9 bases at J; junction bases unmatched: 16. This CDR3 has 17 amino acids. The CDR3 DNA follows: TGTGCCTGTGATACCGTACTGGGGGATACGAAGAACAGGGAACTCATCTTT. This translates into CACDTVLGDTKNRELIF.

Concerning this clone: Other DNA sequences in the sample encode the same CDR3. The chain links TRDV2 to TRDJ3; 8 bases agree with TRDD3. The CDR3 is made up of 19 amino acids. CDR1 is GEAIGNYY, CDR2 EKD, per germline. The V and J ends lost 0 bases and 0 bases, in that order; junction bases with no gene match: 6. The CDR3 DNA sequence: TGTGCCTGTGACACCACTGGGGGTCGGAGCTCCTGGGACACCCGACAGATGTTTTTC. It yields the protein CACDTTGGRSSWDTRQMFF.

Points on this clone: A read error likely explains why the TCRdb protein, taken from a much larger clone, differs from this DNA's translation at residue 3; the protein shown is translated from the DNA. V usage is TRDV2 and J usage is TRDJ1; 12 nucleotides match TRDD3. The germline V gene encodes CDR1 GEAIGNYY and CDR2 EKD. The CDR3 sequence is 17 residues long. The CDR3 sequence: CAYDSVLGDTSNGELIF. CDR3 coding DNA: TGTGCCTATGACTCGGTACTGGGGGATACATCGAACGGAGAACTCATCTTT.

There are a few counts of this clone. TCRdb records a much larger clone's protein for this DNA, with a difference at residue 10 that likely arises from a read error; the protein given is the translation of the DNA. The chain is built from TRDV2 and TRDJ1; 10 positions match TRDD3. This CDR3 contains 16 residues. The junction had 7 bases not matched to a gene; V was cut back by 3 bases and J by 1 base. The V gene's germline CDR1 is GEAIGNYY and CDR2 EKD. For the CDR3, the DNA is TGTGCCTGTGACCCTTTACTGGGGGATCCCACCGATAAACTCATCTTT. It codes for CACDPLLGDPTDKLIF.

The sample holds a few counts of this clone. A far larger clone is just one base off, so this is likely a read error. The sample holds other DNA sequences that translate to the same CDR3. The chain recombines TRDV2 with TRDJ3; TRDD3 matches at 11 bases. This CDR3 region has 20 residues. The germline gives CDR1 GEAIGNYY, CDR2 EKD. The J segment lost 0 bases and the V segment lost 0 bases, leaving 6 bases of the junction unmatched. The CDR3 DNA sequence: TGTGCCTGTGACACCGTGCTGGGGGATACAATCTCCTGGGACACCCGACAGATGTTTTTC. Amino acids: CACDTVLGDTISWDTRQMFF.

In its sample, this clone was seen a few times. A far larger clone is just one base off, so this is likely a read error. The sample holds other DNA sequences that translate to the same CDR3. The chain links TRDV2 to TRDJ1; 11 nucleotides agree with TRDD3. Germline CDR1 and CDR2: GEAIGNYY and EKD. CDR3 size: 19 residues. This CDR3 is CACDTVGGGYAEYTDKLIF. The CDR3 bases are TGTGCCTGTGACACCGTTGGTGGGGGATACGCGGAGTACACCGATAAGCTCATCTTT.

This clone was detected only a few times. Only one base separates this from a far larger clonotype, so it likely reflects a read error. The chain links TRDV2 to TRDJ1, with 7 bases lining up with TRDD3. V lost 0 bases to trimming and J lost 0 bases; unmatched junction nucleotides: 15. Germline lookup yields CDR1 GEAIGNYY and CDR2 EKD. This CDR3 region has 19 residues. The CDR3 loop is CACDTLFTEGYLYTDKLIF. The CDR3 coding sequence is TGTGCCTGTGACACCCTATTTACTGAGGGATACTTGTACACCGATAAACTCATCTTT.

This clone has just a few counts. This DNA's translation and the protein TCRdb lists, from a much larger clone, do not match at residue 19, likely due to a read error; the protein shown is translated from the DNA. The chain carries TRDV2 and TRDJ3; 10 bases align to TRDD3. The germline CDR1 and CDR2 sequences are GEAIGNYY and EKD. This CDR3 has 21 residues. The CDR3 reads CACDSVEGDTRPTWDTRQTFF. For the CDR3, the DNA is TGTGCCTGTGACTCCGTAGAGGGGGATACGCGACCCACCTGGGACACCCGACAGACGTTTTTC.

By proportion, this clone is hyperexpanded. Other DNA sequences of this sample code for an identical CDR3. This chain joins TRDV2 and TRDJ3, with 8 bases that match TRDD3. The length of the CDR3 is 19 residues. The V gene end was trimmed by 0 bases and the J gene end by 0 bases; junction bases not matched to a gene: 6. Germline V gives CDR1 GEAIGNYY, CDR2 EKD. The CDR3 bases are TGTGCCTGTGACACCGTAGGGGATACCAGCTCCTGGGACACCCGACAGATGTTTTTC. Amino acids: CACDTVGDTSSWDTRQMFF.

A note on this clone: A read error may be the cause here, since a much bigger clone is one base away. This chain joins TRDV2 and TRDJ3; TRDD3 matches 13 bases. Germline loops: CDR1 GEAIGNYY, CDR2 EKD. There are 22 residues in the CDR3. With V trimmed by 3 bases and J by 1 base, 14 bases remained unmatched. CDR3 in amino acids: CACDSIILGDTEESWDTRQMFF. In nucleotides, the CDR3 is TGTGCCTGTGACTCGATTATACTGGGGGATACGGAAGAGTCCTGGGACACCCGACAGATGTTTTTC.

This clone was observed a handful of times. TCRdb pairs this DNA with a much larger clone's protein that differs at residue 5, likely a read error; the protein shown was translated from the DNA. This same CDR3 is encoded by further DNA sequences in the sample. This chain uses TRDV2 with TRDJ1; 10 bases align to TRDD3. The ends lost 3 bases at V and 1 base at J; junction bases unmatched: 7. The CDR3 sequence is 16 residues long. The V gene's germline CDR1 is GEAIGNYY and CDR2 EKD. CDR3 bases: TGTGCCTGTGACTTTTTACTGGGGGATTCCACCGATAAACTCATCTTT. Residues: CACDFLLGDSTDKLIF.

This clone was seen a handful of times. TCRdb records a much larger clone's protein for this DNA, with a difference at residue 5 that likely arises from a read error; the protein given is the translation of the DNA. This rearrangement joins TRDV2 to TRDJ1, with 13 bases that match TRDD3. This CDR3 has 18 residues. Trimming cost V 2 bases and J 0 bases; bases outside gene matches: 8. CDR1 and CDR2 from the germline V gene are GEAIGNYY and EKD. CDR3 region: CACDILGDTEGHTDKLIF. In nucleotides, the CDR3 is TGTGCCTGTGACATACTGGGGGATACGGAGGGGCACACCGATAAACTCATCTTT.

This clone has just a few counts. A far larger clone is only one base removed, so a read error is likely. This sample also contains other DNA sequences that code for the same CDR3. The rearrangement uses TRDV2 and TRDJ1; 9 nucleotides line up with TRDD3. Per germline, CDR1 GEAIGNYY and CDR2 EKD. V dropped 3 bases and J dropped 8; count of bases not matched to a gene: 9. CDR3 length: 14 amino acids. This CDR3 is CACDFLGDRGKLIF. The DNA of the CDR3 is TGTGCCTGTGACTTTCTGGGGGATCGAGGCAAACTCATCTTT.

This clone appeared many times. A read error is the likely source, as a far larger clone sits one nucleotide away. The rearrangement uses TRDV2 and TRDJ1; 8 bases fit TRDD3. Germline V gives CDR1 GEAIGNYY, CDR2 EKD. J lost 8 bases, V lost 3 bases, and 7 bases had no gene match. This CDR3 spans 13 amino acids. The chain's CDR3 is CACDAWGIDKLIF. For the CDR3, the DNA is TGTGCCTGTGACGCTTGGGGGATCGACAAACTCATCTTT.

This chain's CDR3 is CACDVLGDTYTDKLIF. CDR3 in DNA: TGTGCCTGTGACGTACTGGGGGATACGTACACCGATAAACTCATCTTT. V gene TRDV2 combines with J gene TRDJ1; 13 bases line up with TRDD3. The CDR3 loop spans 16 amino acids. V lost 3 bases, J lost 0 bases, and 3 bases stayed unmatched. Germline CDR1 reads GEAIGNYY; CDR2 reads EKD.

A word on this clone: The amino acid sequence in TCRdb belongs to a much larger clone and departs from this DNA's translation at residue 5, likely a sequencing read error; the sequence shown is translated from the DNA. The V and J genes are TRDV2 and TRDJ1, with 11 bases matching TRDD3. CDR3 length: 17 residues. The germline V gene has CDR1 GEAIGNYY and CDR2 EKD. J lost 0 bases, V lost 2 bases, and 7 bases had no gene match. Here the CDR3 DNA reads TGTGCCTGTGACATCGTGGGGGATACGGGATACACCGATAAACTCATCTTT. Translation gives CACDIVGDTGYTDKLIF.

Details on this clone: This DNA's translation differs at residue 7 from TCRdb's protein, which comes from a much larger clone; a read error is likely, and the protein shown is translated from the DNA. The chain links TRDV2 to TRDJ1; weak D call: TRDD3 (5 bases). Germline CDR1 is GEAIGNYY and CDR2 is EKD. The CDR3 is 14 residues long. Trimming pared 0 bases from V and 8 bases from J, leaving 15 bases between. The CDR3 here is CACDTIPGGSKLIF. The DNA of the CDR3 is TGTGCCTGTGACACCATACCGGGGGGCTCCAAACTCATCTTT.

Worth noting for this clone: This DNA's translation and the protein TCRdb lists, from a much larger clone, do not match at residue 18, likely due to a read error; the protein shown is translated from the DNA. The chain employs TRDV2 and TRDJ1, with TRDD3 matching over 12 bases. CDR1 and CDR2 (germline): GEAIGNYY, EKD. CDR3 length equals 20 residues. The CDR3 region is CACDRVLGDTRAGDTDKPIF. The CDR3 bases are TGTGCCTGTGACCGCGTACTGGGGGATACACGTGCTGGGGACACCGATAAACCCATCTTT.

This clone is labeled medium-sized (0.01 to 0.1%). Other DNA sequences in this sample translate to the same CDR3. The chain joins TRDV2 to TRDJ1, with D perhaps TRDD3 (5 bases). The CDR3 contains 16 residues. From germline, CDR1 is GEAIGNYY and CDR2 EKD. With 0 bases removed from V and 0 bases from J, the gap between germline ends came to 13 bases. The CDR3 sequence: CACDTVGSPYTDKLIF. In DNA form, the CDR3 reads TGTGCCTGTGACACCGTGGGGTCTCCGTACACCGATAAACTCATCTTT.

This clone has only a few counts. This DNA's translation differs at residue 14 from TCRdb's protein, which comes from a much larger clone; a read error is likely, and the protein shown is translated from the DNA. The genes are TRDV2 and TRDJ1; TRDD2 is a possible D gene (6 bases). CDR3 length: 17 amino acids. The V gene's germline CDR1 is GEAIGNYY and CDR2 EKD. As DNA, the CDR3 is TGTGCCTGTGACACTCTCCTTCCCCGGAAAGACACCGATAATCTCATCTTT. Translated: CACDTLLPRKDTDNLIF.

A few counts support this clone. The protein that TCRdb holds for this DNA derives from a much larger clone and differs from the translated DNA at residue 3, which likely indicates a read error; the protein shown here is translated from the DNA. The chain combines TRDV2 with TRDJ1; TRDD3 agrees at 8 bases. Trimming at V came to 9 bases and at J to 1 base, leaving 12 bases not matched to a gene. This CDR3 has 15 residues. Germline CDR1 GEAIGNYY, CDR2 EKD. The CDR3 protein is CARFVLGVATDKLIF. In DNA, the CDR3 is TGTGCCCGCTTCGTACTGGGGGTCGCCACCGATAAACTCATCTTT.

This clone was seen at least ten times. The rearrangement uses TRDV1 and TRDJ1, with 12 positions matching TRDD3. This CDR3 spans 20 amino acids. The trim removed 2 bases at V and 0 bases at J, leaving 13 bases unmatched. The germline gives CDR1 TSWWSYY, CDR2 QGS. The CDR3 region is CALGEFPYWGIHPYTDKLIF. CDR3 in DNA: TGTGCTCTTGGGGAATTCCCATACTGGGGGATACACCCGTACACCGATAAACTCATCTTT.

Regarding this clone: This DNA's translation and the protein TCRdb lists, from a much larger clone, do not match at residue 11, likely due to a read error; the protein shown is translated from the DNA. The chain couples TRDV2 to TRDJ1; 11 bases match TRDD3. With V trimmed by 2 bases and J by 3 bases, 7 bases remained unmatched. The CDR3 contains 16 residues. The V gene's germline CDR1 is GEAIGNYY and CDR2 EKD. CDR3 in amino acids: CACDRLGDTNADKLIF. The CDR3 DNA follows: TGTGCCTGTGACAGGCTGGGGGATACAAACGCCGATAAACTCATCTTT.

In regard to this clone: The mismatch at residue 10 between this DNA's translation and the TCRdb protein of a much larger clone likely reflects a read error; the protein shown is translated from the DNA. The J gene is TRDJ1, the V gene TRDV2, with TRDD3 matching over 9 bases. There are 17 residues in the CDR3. J gave up 0 bases and V 3 bases, and 10 bases lay outside the gene matches. Per the germline V gene, CDR1 is GEAIGNYY and CDR2 is EKD. CDR3 amino acids: CACDGLGDLFNTDKLIF. DNA for the CDR3: TGTGCCTGTGACGGACTGGGGGACCTTTTTAACACCGATAAACTCATCTTT.